These T cell receptor beta chains were read from a single sample in a study of T cell changes during pregnancy in multiple sclerosis. Data came from immunoSEQ multiplex PCR; TCRdb stores just in-frame clones and leaves some out. This repertoire shows over 85,000 clones, 91% found once; its top ten account for more than 1.5%. The sequencing here drew on peripheral blood, taken after pregnancy. These receptors all come from a female donor in good health, enrolled as a control in a pregnancy study. CDR3s include the opening cysteine and the closing phenylalanine or tryptophan. A D gene is named only where the DNA matches it firmly. Size tells how often a clone was seen (once, few, many) or the class of an expanded clone, and some rows leave it out.

V gene	D gene	clone size	J gene	CDR3 protein	CDR3 DNA
TRBV19	.	.	TRBJ1-5	CASSRGQFGQPQHF	TGTGCCAGTAGTAGGGGGCAATTTGGGCAGCCCCAGCATTTT
TRBV7-8	TRBD1	.	TRBJ2-7	CASSLGDRGTYEQYF	TGTGCCAGCAGCTTAGGGGACAGGGGCACCTACGAGCAGTACTTC
TRBV28	.	.	TRBJ2-5	CASMSGWEKTQYF	TGTGCCAGCATGTCAGGGTGGGAAAAGACCCAGTACTTC
TRBV27	TRBD2	.	TRBJ2-3	CASSPRLARVVGTDTQYF	TGTGCCAGCAGCCCCAGACTAGCCCGGGTGGTTGGCACAGATACGCAGTATTTT
TRBV7-2	TRBD1	.	TRBJ2-7	CASSPEPGQGTEQYF	TGTGCCAGCAGCCCCGAACCGGGACAGGGGACTGAGCAGTACTTC
TRBV5-4	TRBD1	.	TRBJ2-3	CASSLGLRQGAGDTQYF	TGTGCCAGCAGCTTGGGTCTCCGACAGGGGGCAGGAGATACGCAGTATTTT
TRBV11-3	TRBD1	.	TRBJ1-6	CASSPGTGLGSPLHF	TGTGCCAGCAGCCCGGGGACAGGGCTGGGTTCACCCCTCCACTTT
TRBV7-8	TRBD2	.	TRBJ2-1	CASSSSGGGGDEQFF	TGTGCCAGCAGCTCAAGCGGGGGAGGCGGGGATGAGCAGTTCTTC
TRBV4-3	TRBD1	.	TRBJ1-2	CASSQQRTGSYGYTF	TGCGCCAGCAGCCAGCAACGGACAGGGAGCTATGGCTACACCTTC
TRBV5-4	.	.	TRBJ2-3	CASSLRQGRGSSTDTQYF	TGTGCCAGCAGCTTGCGACAGGGGAGGGGGTCTAGCACAGATACGCAGTATTTT
TRBV7-3	TRBD2	.	TRBJ2-1	CASSLAAGGYNEQFF	TGTGCCAGCAGCTTAGCAGCGGGGGGCTACAATGAGCAGTTCTTC
TRBV5-1	TRBD2	once	TRBJ2-1	CASSFRAGETYNEQFF	TGCGCCAGCAGCTTCCGGGCGGGGGAAACCTACAATGAGCAGTTCTTC
TRBV7-2	TRBD2	.	TRBJ2-7	CASSLDEGGGDIDYEQYF	TGTGCCAGCAGCTTAGATGAAGGCGGGGGGGACATTGATTACGAGCAGTACTTC
TRBV4-1	TRBD1	.	TRBJ1-4	CASSQAGTGNEKLFF	TGCGCCAGCAGCCAAGCGGGGACAGGGAATGAAAAACTGTTTTTT
TRBV7-9	TRBD1	.	TRBJ2-1	CASRLQGAGNEQFF	TGTGCCAGCAGGCTCCAGGGGGCGGGAAATGAGCAGTTCTTC
TRBV5-1	.	.	TRBJ2-7	CASSRDSYEQYF	TGCGCCAGCAGCCGAGACAGCTACGAGCAGTACTTC
TRBV5-4	TRBD1	.	TRBJ1-6	CASSADREASPLHF	TGTGCCAGCAGCGCCGACAGGGAGGCTTCACCCCTCCACTTT
TRBV5-4	.	.	TRBJ1-3	CASSWGRQPGNTIYF	TGTGCCAGCAGCTGGGGCCGGCAGCCCGGAAACACCATATATTTT
TRBV27	TRBD1	.	TRBJ1-1	CASSLGTGAPEAFF	TGTGCCAGCAGTTTGGGAACAGGGGCTCCTGAAGCTTTCTTT
TRBV7-3	TRBD2	.	TRBJ2-1	CASSPSGGAIDEQFF	TGTGCCAGCAGCCCCAGCGGGGGGGCCATTGATGAGCAGTTCTTC
TRBV10-3	.	.	TRBJ1-1	CAISEGRGTEAFF	TGTGCCATCAGTGAGGGAAGAGGCACTGAAGCTTTCTTT
TRBV4-3	.	.	TRBJ1-1	CASSPQQATEAFF	TGCGCCAGCAGCCCTCAACAGGCCACTGAAGCTTTCTTT
TRBV27	TRBD1	.	TRBJ1-6	CASRLGQYRINHSPLHF	TGTGCCAGCAGGTTGGGACAGTATCGGATTAACCATTCACCCCTCCACTTT
TRBV5-1	.	.	TRBJ1-5	CASSPTGMGNRPQHF	TGCGCCAGCAGCCCCACAGGGATGGGCAATCGGCCCCAGCATTTT
TRBV11-2	.	.	TRBJ1-5	CASSLDNSIGNQPQHF	TGTGCCAGCAGCTTAGATAACAGCATCGGCAATCAGCCCCAGCATTTT
TRBV6-1	.	.	TRBJ2-7	CASSEANTGQYF	TGTGCCAGCAGTGAAGCGAATACAGGGCAGTACTTC